These 24 T cell receptor beta chains were sequenced from one sample in a study of T-cell reconstitution after alpha-beta-depleted transplantation in children. Preparation of the TCRbeta library used unique molecular identifiers. TCRdb re-called the PCR reads through MiXCR, storing one row per CDR3 protein. The table lists about 500,000 distinct CDR3 sequences, approximately 30% of them singletons, with 2% to 3% in the top ten. The sequencing used PBMCs from the stem cell graft donor, collected from the stem cell graft. The source of these receptors is a human donor who donated a stem cell graft to a child with aplastic anemia.

The J gene is TRBJ1-3, the V gene TRBV19; D uncertain. The germline V gene has CDR1 LNHDA and CDR2 SQIVND (reference sequence). There are 12 residues in the CDR3. The V end lost 7 bases, the J end lost 4 bases, and 8 bases lay between the germline ends. The CDR3 is CASTTLGNTIYF. Written as DNA, the CDR3 is TGTGCCAGTACGACTCTAGGAAACACCATATATTTT.

This clonotype was seen more than once but under ten times. The J gene is TRBJ2-7, the V gene TRBV20-1, with 9 bases lining up with TRBD2. J gave up 4 bases and V 6 bases, and 10 bases lay outside the gene matches. From germline, CDR1 is DFQATT and CDR2 SNEGSKA (reference sequence). The CDR3 is 14 amino acids. CDR3 in amino acids: CSARNSGRGYEQYF. DNA for the CDR3: TGCAGTGCCAGAAATAGCGGGAGAGGGTACGAGCAGTACTTC.

V usage is TRBV30 and J usage is TRBJ2-1; D is unclear. CDR3 size: 16 residues. In germline, CDR1 is GTSNPN, CDR2 SVGIG (reference sequence). Trimming shortened V by 2 bases and J by 2 bases, and 16 bases separated the two germline ends. The CDR3 sequence is CAWSNIGSSTYNEQFF. DNA for the CDR3: TGTGCCTGGAGTAATATCGGGTCCTCCACCTACAATGAGCAGTTCTTC.

This chain joins TRBV9 and TRBJ1-5, with D uncertain. CDR3 length: 14 residues. Germline V gene sequence: CDR1 SGDLS, CDR2 YYNGEE. V lost 0 bases to trimming and J lost 5 bases, with 9 bases between them. The CDR3 sequence: CASSVAEGHQPQHF. DNA for the CDR3: TGTGCCAGCAGCGTAGCAGAGGGTCATCAGCCCCAGCATTTT.

This clonotype occurred a few times. The J gene is TRBJ2-1, the V gene TRBV6-1, with 7 bases identical to TRBD2. This CDR3 has 17 residues. J was trimmed by 7 bases and V by 6 bases; bases with no gene match: 18. The germline CDR1 and CDR2 sequences are MNHNS and SASEGT. Here the CDR3 DNA reads TGTGCCAGCAGCCCCGGGCCCCTGGCGGGAGTAGTTAATGAGCAGTTCTTC. The encoded protein is CASSPGPLAGVVNEQFF.

The chain couples TRBV12-3 or TRBV12-4 to TRBJ1-5, with a possible D match to TRBD1 (5 bases). V was trimmed by 3 bases and J by 1 base, leaving 13 bases between them. The CDR3 is 16 amino acids. The DNA of the CDR3 is TGTGCCAGCAGTTTGAGGCCGGGACGGAGCAATCAGCCCCAGCATTTT. Residues: CASSLRPGRSNQPQHF.

This clonotype was detected a few times. V is TRBV12-3 or TRBV12-4 and J is TRBJ1-6; D gene unclear. The CDR3 contains 13 residues. Trimming removed 2 bases from V and 9 bases from J, with 8 bases in between. The CDR3 spells CASSLLLGSPLHF. For the CDR3, the DNA is TGTGCCAGCAGTTTACTCCTGGGTTCACCCCTCCACTTT.

The V gene is TRBV6-1, the J gene TRBJ2-7; 9 nucleotides line up with TRBD2. The CDR3 is made up of 15 amino acids. Per germline, CDR1 MNHNS and CDR2 SASEGT. With V trimmed by 7 bases and J by 0 bases, 7 bases remained unmatched. CDR3 loop: CASTLTSGSSYEQYF. As DNA, the CDR3 is TGTGCCAGCACCTTGACTAGCGGTTCCTCCTACGAGCAGTACTTC.

This clonotype was observed a handful of times. The chain couples TRBV5-6 to TRBJ2-6; 12 positions match TRBD1. The germline CDR1 and CDR2 sequences are SGHDT and YYEEEE. J lost 2 bases, V lost 1 base, and 4 bases had no gene match. The CDR3 totals 18 residues. The DNA of the CDR3 is TGTGCCAGCAGCTTGTTGGGGACAGGGGGCGCTGGGGCCAACGTCCTGACTTTC. Translation: CASSLLGTGGAGANVLTF.

V is TRBV7-2 and J is TRBJ1-4; 8 bases map to TRBD1. V shed 6 bases and J 8 bases; nucleotides not matched to a gene: 2. This CDR3 has 12 amino acids. The V gene's germline CDR1 is SGHTA and CDR2 FQGNSA. This chain's CDR3 is CASSRQGEKLFF. The CDR3 DNA is TGTGCCAGCAGTCGACAGGGGGAAAAACTGTTTTTT.

This clonotype was seen more than once but under ten times. The chain joins TRBV7-6 to TRBJ2-1; 11 bases fit TRBD1. V was pared by 6 bases and J by 4 bases, with 8 bases of the junction left unmatched. The CDR3 length is 16 residues. Germline V gene data show CDR1 as SGHVS and CDR2 as FNYEAQ. DNA for the CDR3: TGTGCCAGCAGTCTAAGGGACAGGGGGGCATACAATGAGCAGTTCTTC. Translated, it gives CASSLRDRGAYNEQFF.

V usage is TRBV29-1 and J usage is TRBJ1-4, with D unclear. The CDR3 is made up of 12 amino acids. The germline gives CDR1 SQVTM, CDR2 ANQGSEA. V gave up 5 bases and J gave up 7 bases, with 11 bases separating them. DNA for the CDR3: TGCAGCGTTTCGACTTCTACTGAAAAACTGTTTTTT. Its protein is CSVSTSTEKLFF.

This chain uses TRBV28 with TRBJ2-5, with D hard to call. Trimming removed 5 bases from V and 3 bases from J, with 10 bases in between. The CDR3 sequence is 13 residues long. CDR1 is MDHEN, CDR2 SYDVKM, per germline. The CDR3, as DNA: TGTGCCAGCAGTCCCCGGGCCAAAGAGACCCAGTACTTC. Translation: CASSPRAKETQYF. The full variable domain, in which reference TRBV28 and TRBJ2-5 provide the parts outside the CDR3, is DVKVTQSSRYLVKRTGEKVFLECVQDMDHENMFWYRQDPGLGLRLIYFSYDVKMKEKGDIPEGYSVSREKKERFSLILESASTNQTSMYLCASSPRAKETQYFGPGTRLLVL.

V gene TRBV7-8 combines with J gene TRBJ1-5; D is unclear. The CDR3 covers 15 residues. Germline V lookup: CDR1 SGHVS, CDR2 FQNEAQ. V lost 5 bases and J lost 6, with 17 bases in between. The chain's CDR3 is CASSPRRADVQPQHF. The CDR3 DNA is TGTGCCAGCAGCCCTCGGAGGGCGGACGTTCAGCCCCAGCATTTT.

This clonotype has just a few counts. The V and J genes are TRBV28 and TRBJ2-1; the match to TRBD2 covers 11 bases. The CDR3 extends over 15 amino acids. V was clipped by 9 bases and J by 1 base; unmatched bases: 5. Germline-derived CDR1 and CDR2 are MDHEN and SYDVKM. The CDR3 DNA reads as TGTGCCAGTAACCGACTAGCGGGATCCTACAATGAGCAGTTCTTC. Protein product: CASNRLAGSYNEQFF.

This clonotype was seen only a few times. The chain combines TRBV27 with TRBJ2-1; 8 bases fit TRBD2. The CDR3 is 15 residues long. Germline V gene lookup returns CDR1 MNHEY and CDR2 SMNVEV (reference sequence). V shed 6 bases, J shed 5 bases, and the junction held 9 bases outside the gene matches. CDR3 protein: CASSPGTRAHNEQFF. The CDR3, as DNA: TGTGCCAGCAGCCCCGGGACTAGGGCCCACAATGAGCAGTTCTTC.

The chain is built from TRBV6-2 or TRBV6-3 and TRBJ2-7; D is possibly TRBD1 or TRBD2 (6 bases each). This CDR3 has 16 amino acids. V was pared by 0 bases and J by 5 bases, with 17 bases between. Germline lookup yields CDR1 MNHEY and CDR2 SVGEGT. The CDR3 DNA is TGTGCCAGCAGTTACTCGAAGGGGGGATTGTTTGACGAGCAGTACGTC. Protein product: CASSYSKGGLFDEQYV.

The rearrangement joins TRBV29-1 to TRBJ2-1; 12 positions agree with TRBD2. CDR1 and CDR2 from the germline V gene are SQVTM and ANQGSEA. With 3 bases clipped from V and 3 bases from J, the junction kept 15 bases outside the gene matches. The CDR3 is 19 amino acids. This chain's CDR3 is CSVEVGLAGPSALYNEQFF. The CDR3 DNA reads TGCAGCGTTGAGGTAGGACTAGCGGGACCCTCCGCGCTCTACAATGAGCAGTTCTTC.

The CDR3 spells CASSYLYRRAGGYTF. The CDR3 DNA follows: TGTGCCAGCAGTTATCTTTACCGCAGGGCGGGGGGCTACACCTTC. This chain uses TRBV6-5 with TRBJ1-2; D might be TRBD1 (5 bases). The germline gives CDR1 MNHEY, CDR2 SVGAGI. The CDR3 spans 15 residues. The V end was cut by 3 bases, the J end by 8 bases, with 19 bases between.

This chain joins TRBV10-3 and TRBJ1-6, with 8 bases lining up with TRBD1. J was trimmed by 5 bases and V by 6 bases; bases with no gene match: 3. There are 14 residues in the CDR3. In germline, CDR1 is ENHRY, CDR2 SYGVKD. The CDR3 sequence: CAISLTGDNSPLHF. CDR3 DNA sequence: TGTGCCATCAGCTTGACAGGGGATAATTCACCCCTCCACTTT.

The chain joins TRBV12-3 or TRBV12-4 to TRBJ1-5, with 10 bases identical to TRBD1. This CDR3 has 15 amino acids. J gave up 6 bases and V 6 bases, and 8 bases lay outside the gene matches. CDR3 region: CASSRGQGFGQPQHF. For the CDR3, the DNA is TGTGCCAGCAGCCGGGGACAGGGGTTTGGTCAGCCCCAGCATTTT.

This clonotype was counted only a few times. The chain employs TRBV4-3 and TRBJ2-7; 10 positions agree with TRBD2. The CDR3 length is 14 residues. Germline values: CDR1 LGHNA, CDR2 YSLEER. J gave up 3 bases and V 4 bases, and 3 bases lay outside the gene matches. CDR3 loop: CASSRTSGDYEQYF. CDR3 nucleotide sequence: TGCGCCAGCAGCCGCACTAGCGGGGACTACGAGCAGTACTTC.

This clonotype has more than one count but fewer than ten. V gene TRBV12-3 or TRBV12-4 combines with J gene TRBJ2-2; D is perhaps TRBD1 (5 bases). The CDR3 has 15 amino acids. The V and J ends lost 7 bases and 1 base respectively, with 13 bases between them. Here the CDR3 reads CASTPDILNTGELFF. In nucleotides, the CDR3 is TGTGCCAGCACCCCGGACATATTGAACACCGGGGAGCTGTTTTTT.

The chain has TRBV20-1 and TRBJ2-3, with TRBD2 identical over 10 bases. V gave up 3 bases and J gave up 3 bases; unmatched junction bases: 6. Germline-derived CDR1 and CDR2 are DFQATT and SNEGSKA (reference sequence). This CDR3 is 15 amino acids long. This CDR3 reads CSASKRTSGTDTQYF. The CDR3 region has the DNA TGCAGTGCTAGCAAGAGGACTAGCGGAACAGATACGCAGTATTTT.